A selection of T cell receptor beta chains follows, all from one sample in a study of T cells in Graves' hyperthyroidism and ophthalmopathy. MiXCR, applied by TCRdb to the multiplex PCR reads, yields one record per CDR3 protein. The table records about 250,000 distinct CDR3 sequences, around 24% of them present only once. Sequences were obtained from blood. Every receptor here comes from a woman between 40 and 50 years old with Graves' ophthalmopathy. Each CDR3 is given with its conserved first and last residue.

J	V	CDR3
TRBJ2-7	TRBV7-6	CASSPPGQTAEQYF
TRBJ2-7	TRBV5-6	CASSLPARYEQYF
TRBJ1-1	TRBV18	CASSLVVGAGLDTEAFF
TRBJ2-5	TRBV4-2	CASSQAQGAETQYF
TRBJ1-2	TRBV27	CASSSYTGGNYGYTF
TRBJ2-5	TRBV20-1	CSARPGTGSSETQYF
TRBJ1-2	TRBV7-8	CASSFRHGGYGYTF
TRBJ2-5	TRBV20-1	CSARDPGGSFQETQYF
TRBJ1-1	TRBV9	CASSVSPRGPAEAFF
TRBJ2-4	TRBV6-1	CASSGQGGDIQYF
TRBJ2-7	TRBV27	CASSQGIFYEQYF
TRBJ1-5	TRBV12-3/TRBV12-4	CASRSGIGQPQHF
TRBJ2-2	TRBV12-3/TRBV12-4	CASSLPSGRSNGELFF
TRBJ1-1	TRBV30	CAWRYRVTEAFF
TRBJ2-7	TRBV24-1	CATSGHRPGGPYEQYF
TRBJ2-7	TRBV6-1	CASSETGYYEQYF
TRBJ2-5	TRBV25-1	CASSEYGRALPTQYF
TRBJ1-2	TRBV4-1	CASSQTGPVGYGYTF
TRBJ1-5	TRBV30	CAWSVRGMRNQPQHF
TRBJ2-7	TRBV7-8	CASSLKAYSVYEQYF
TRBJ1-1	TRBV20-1	CSGNLGREAFF
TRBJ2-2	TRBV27	CASTKTGGYTGELFF
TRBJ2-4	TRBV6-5	CASSYSEPSGGRDIQYF
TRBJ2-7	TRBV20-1	CSARNLAGAADEQYF
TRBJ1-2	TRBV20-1	CSAKGWDRGYGYTF
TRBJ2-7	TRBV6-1	CASAQTLSYEQYF
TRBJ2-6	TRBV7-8	CASRGTASSGANVLTF
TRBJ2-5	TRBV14	CASSTDQGTQYF
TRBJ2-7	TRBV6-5	CASSYSANVHEQYF
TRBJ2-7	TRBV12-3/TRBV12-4	CASRATGTGKYEQYF
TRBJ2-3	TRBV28	CASSSGLDTQYF
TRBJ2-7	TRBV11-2	CASSTKGGAAYEQYF
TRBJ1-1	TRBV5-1	CASSWGDRMTEAFF
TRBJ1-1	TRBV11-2	CASRAAGNTEAFF
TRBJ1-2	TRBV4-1	CASRGVGYGYTF
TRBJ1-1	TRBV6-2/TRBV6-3	CASSWTGVNTEAFF
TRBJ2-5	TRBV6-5	CASSYPGRGTTQYF
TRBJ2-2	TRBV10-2	CASSEFKSTGELFF
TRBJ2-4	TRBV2	CASSGDSLNIQYF
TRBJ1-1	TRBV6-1	CASSRPGLPGTEAFF
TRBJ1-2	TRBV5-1	CASSLDPGSSYGYTF
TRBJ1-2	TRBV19	CASSPTSGGRGYGYTF
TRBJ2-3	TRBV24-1	CATSDRGSGKDTQYF